This TCR beta chain was sequenced in a study of blood T cell repertoires in COVID-19. Study-level background: Material from acute and convalescent COVID-19 was sourced from the United States, Italy and Spain. PBMCs, B-cell-depleted T cells, or T cells provided the cDNA or gDNA that made up the material.

Method: immunoSEQ multiplex PCR; TCRdb's copy keeps in-frame clones and lacks some. Of some 97,000 clones in the sample, roughly nine tenths were seen once. Specimen: peripheral blood. The origin of this receptor is a man over 45 with acute or convalescent COVID-19.

The chain's CDR3 is CASSLGLAGAGYTF. The CDR3 nucleotides are TGTGCCAGCAGCTTAGGCCTCGCGGGAGCTGGCTACACCTTC. V usage is TRBV11-3 and J usage is TRBJ1-2; D is unresolved. The V gene lost 1 base and the J gene lost 7 bases, with 13 bases spanning the gap. Germline CDR1 SGHNT, CDR2 YENEEA. There are 14 residues in the CDR3.